This T cell receptor (beta chain) was identified during a study of shared clonotypes between healthy human individuals. Study overall: Donors were a couple of women and a few men aged 18 to 49. General study results and limits: Naive subsets generally exceeded memory subsets in estimated richness. Rarefaction exposed incomplete sorted-subset sequencing despite large depth. Among non-shared clonotypes, generation probabilities were lower than among those shared by all four donors.

Using immunoSEQ multiplex PCR, the repertoire was profiled, and TCRdb retains in-frame clones only, with some absent. The sample has about a million clones, 60% to 80% seen once. On this clone itself: As yet, its antigen is unknown.

Germline V lookup: CDR1 MDHEN, CDR2 SYDVKM. The ends lost 9 bases at V and 8 bases at J; junction bases unmatched: 9. The CDR3 extends over 13 amino acids. This receptor was taken from a young man in good health. Some clones in this sample may be carry-over from other donors' samples. Sequencing was performed on memory CD4+ T cells from PBMCs. Noted subset: CD45RA-negative fraction. The chain is built from TRBV28 and TRBJ1-2, with TRBD1 matching 10 bases. The CDR3 nucleotides read TGTGCCAGTGAGGCGGGACAGGGGACCGGCTACACCTTC. Translated: CASEAGQGTGYTF.